The 32 T cell receptor beta chains given below trace back to one sample, sequenced in a study of blood T cell repertoires in COVID-19. Generated by immunoSEQ multiplex PCR, the TCRdb table keeps only in-frame clones and is missing some. The sample consists of 200,000 to 250,000 clones, 80% to 90% of them appearing once. Material: peripheral blood. These receptors were collected from a man aged 25-40 years who had recovered from COVID-19.

The genes are TRBV6-5 and TRBJ2-2; TRBD2 is a possible D gene (6 bases). The germline V gene has CDR1 MNHEY and CDR2 SVGAGI. V shed 11 bases and J shed 1 base, with 17 bases lying between them. The CDR3 spans 15 residues. The CDR3 region has the DNA TGTGCCTCGGGGGTTGGACGAGGGAACACCGGGGAGCTGTTTTTT. Translating it yields CASGVGRGNTGELFF.

The chain has TRBV3-1 (or the pseudogene TRBV3-2) and TRBJ1-1; no clear D. Germline V gene data show CDR1 as LGHDT and CDR2 as YNNKEL (reference sequence). V gave up 2 bases and J gave up 1 base, with 17 bases separating them. The CDR3 is 17 residues long. The CDR3 protein is CASSQLQYAQWNTEAFF. CDR3 nucleotide sequence: TGTGCCAGCAGCCAATTGCAGTACGCTCAGTGGAACACTGAAGCTTTCTTT.

This clone was found a few times. The junction shows a germline mismatch at one end, possibly a read error. This chain links TRBV27 with TRBJ2-5, with D possibly matching TRBD1 (5 bases). The CDR3 length is 10 residues. The germline gives CDR1 MNHEY, CDR2 SMNVEV (reference sequence). In nucleotides, the CDR3 is TGTGCCAGCAGTTTAGAAGGGGAAAACTTC. It specifies CASSLEGENF.

The chain has TRBV19 and TRBJ2-3; D may be TRBD2 (7 bases). Trimming shortened V by 7 bases and J by 1 base, and 18 bases separated the two germline ends. The CDR3 contains 16 residues. Germline loops: CDR1 LNHDA, CDR2 SQIVND (reference sequence). The CDR3 DNA sequence: TGTGCCAGTACCCCGGGGAGGGGGGCTCGCACAGATACGCAGTATTTT. Residues: CASTPGRGARTDTQYF.

The genes are TRBV9 and TRBJ1-4; TRBD1 matches at 9 bases. V gave up 3 bases and J gave up 7 bases; unmatched junction bases: 7. CDR3 length: 15 residues. Looked up from germline, CDR1 is SGDLS and CDR2 is YYNGEE. CDR3 sequence reads: CASSAYRDRVEKLFF. The CDR3 nucleotides are TGTGCCAGCAGCGCCTACCGGGACAGGGTTGAAAAACTGTTTTTT.

This clone was seen at least ten times. This chain connects TRBV19 to TRBJ1-2; weak D call: TRBD1 (5 bases). From germline, CDR1 is LNHDA and CDR2 SQIVND (reference sequence). This CDR3 has 14 amino acids. The V end lost 5 bases, the J end lost 8 bases, and 18 bases lay between the germline ends. CDR3 in DNA: TGTGCCAGTAGTCCCCTCGGGACTGGCTTCGGCTACACCTTC. Its translation is CASSPLGTGFGYTF.

The chain uses TRBV2 and TRBJ1-2; D remains unclear. The CDR3 is made up of 13 amino acids. V was clipped by 6 bases and J by 4 bases, with 12 bases between them. Germline lookup yields CDR1 SNHLY and CDR2 FYNNEI. Here the CDR3 reads CASSFDTFYGYTF. In nucleotides, the CDR3 is TGTGCCAGCAGCTTCGACACGTTCTATGGCTACACCTTC.

As regards this clone: This same CDR3 is encoded by further DNA sequences in the sample. This chain links TRBV7-2 with TRBJ1-5; D perhaps matches TRBD1 (5 bases). Germline CDR1 SGHTA, CDR2 FQGNSA. There are 13 residues in the CDR3. Between the trimmed V and J ends, which lost 4 bases and 4 bases, there was a span of 8 bases. This chain's CDR3 is CASSSRGNQPQHF. CDR3 in DNA: TGTGCCAGCAGCTCCCGGGGGAATCAGCCCCAGCATTTT.

The chain joins TRBV11-2 to TRBJ2-2; D gene ambiguous. Trimming took off 3 bases at V and 7 bases at J, with 3 bases between the two ends. Germline CDR1 and CDR2: SGHAT and FQNNGV. This CDR3 contains 11 residues. The CDR3 nucleotides read TGTGCCAGCAGCTTTCTCGGGGAGCTGTTTTTT. As protein: CASSFLGELFF.

V and J are TRBV9 and TRBJ2-2; 9 bases are a match to TRBD2. The germline V gene encodes CDR1 SGDLS and CDR2 YYNGEE. This CDR3 has 15 residues. With 0 bases clipped from V and 7 bases from J, the junction kept 4 bases outside the gene matches. CDR3 in amino acids: CASSVVQRGVGELFF. CDR3 DNA sequence: TGTGCCAGCAGCGTAGTCCAGCGGGGGGTCGGGGAGCTGTTTTTT. Supplemented by reference TRBV9 and TRBJ2-2, the full variable domain reads DSGVTQTPKHLITATGQRVTLRCSPRSGDLSVYWYQQSLDQGLQFLIQYYNGEERAKGNILERFSAQQFPDLHSELNLSSLELGDSALYFCASSVVQRGVGELFFGEGSRLTVL.

The chain joins TRBV11-3 to TRBJ1-1, with 7 bases lining up with TRBD1. V shed 4 bases and J 4 bases; nucleotides not matched to a gene: 0. The CDR3 loop spans 12 amino acids. Germline assignment: CDR1 SGHNT and CDR2 YENEEA. The CDR3: CASSSGGTEAFF. The CDR3 region has the DNA TGTGCCAGCAGCTCAGGGGGCACTGAAGCTTTCTTT.

This chain links TRBV12-3 or TRBV12-4 with TRBJ2-7, with TRBD1 matching 7 bases. The CDR3 consists of 13 residues. Losses at the gene ends were 7 bases for V and 5 bases for J; bases not matched to a gene: 8. Here the CDR3 DNA reads TGTGCCAGCACCGGGACAGTAAGCAACGAGCAGTACTTC. Encoded protein: CASTGTVSNEQYF.

This clone was found a few times. The chain links TRBV6-5 to TRBJ1-1; D ambiguous. CDR3 size: 13 residues. CDR1 is MNHEY, CDR2 SVGAGI, per germline. V lost 0 bases to trimming and J lost 7 bases, with 9 bases between them. This CDR3 is CASSYSSTDEAFF. The CDR3 region has the DNA TGTGCCAGCAGTTACTCCTCAACAGATGAAGCTTTCTTT.

This clone was observed a single time. The chain is built from TRBV19 and TRBJ1-5; no reliable D call. The CDR3 has 15 amino acids. CDR1 is LNHDA, CDR2 SQIVND, per germline (reference sequence). The V gene lost 1 base and the J gene lost 2 bases, with 9 bases spanning the gap. CDR3 in amino acids: CASSIAGGGNQPQHF. CDR3 nucleotide sequence: TGTGCCAGTAGTATAGCGGGAGGAGGCAATCAGCCCCAGCATTTT.

V is TRBV10-2 and J is TRBJ2-5; 8 bases are a match to TRBD1. CDR1 is WSHSY and CDR2 is SAAADI in the germline V gene. Germline trimming cut 8 bases from V and 2 bases from J; bases unmatched to any gene: 4. CDR3 size: 13 residues. The CDR3 DNA sequence: TGCGCCAGCCAGAGGACAGGGCAAGAGACCCAGTACTTC. Residues: CASQRTGQETQYF.

This clone turned up a few times. The V gene is TRBV11-3, the J gene TRBJ2-7, with 7 bases aligning to TRBD2. CDR3 length: 13 residues. The trim removed 2 bases at V and 5 bases at J, leaving 3 bases unmatched. The germline gives CDR1 SGHNT, CDR2 YENEEA. CDR3 sequence: CASSLSRGDEQYF. The DNA for the CDR3 is TGTGCCAGCAGCTTAAGTCGGGGGGACGAGCAGTACTTC.

The chain joins TRBV7-9 to TRBJ2-7, with 9 bases identical to TRBD1. The V gene's germline CDR1 is SEHNR and CDR2 FQNEAQ (reference sequence). The junction had 2 bases not matched to a gene; V was cut back by 1 base and J by 7 bases. The CDR3 covers 13 residues. The CDR3 loop is CASSLDRGLEQYF. CDR3 nucleotides: TGTGCCAGCAGCTTAGACAGGGGGCTTGAGCAGTACTTC. The full variable domain, in which reference TRBV7-9 and TRBJ2-7 provide the parts outside the CDR3, is DTGVSQNPRHKITKRGQNVTFRCDPISEHNRLYWYRQTLGQGPEFLTYFQNEAQLEKSRLLSDRFSAERPKGSFSTLEIQRTEQGDSAMYLCASSLDRGLEQYFGPGTRLTVT.

The CDR3, as DNA: TGTGCCAGCAGCTTGGCAGGGGCGAACTTCCATGAAAAACTGTTTTTT. This gives the protein CASSLAGANFHEKLFF. The chain links TRBV5-6 to TRBJ1-4; D is possibly TRBD1 (6 bases). This CDR3 contains 16 residues. Trimming cost V 0 bases and J 6 bases, with 15 bases left between them. Germline assignment: CDR1 SGHDT and CDR2 YYEEEE.

In its sample, this clone was seen a few times. This chain connects TRBV12-5 to TRBJ2-1; 16 nucleotides align to TRBD2. Germline assignment: CDR1 LGHNT and CDR2 FRNRAP. This CDR3 is built from 22 residues. J lost 7 bases, V lost 0 bases, and 18 bases had no gene match. CDR3 DNA: TGTGCTAGTGGTTTGGTCCCCATACCGGGACTAGCGGGGGGGCCCGGGGAGAATGAGCAGTTCTTC. Its translation: CASGLVPIPGLAGGPGENEQFF. The complete variable domain, with remaining parts taken from reference TRBV12-5 and TRBJ2-1, reads DARVTQTPRHKVTEMGQEVTMRCQPILGHNTVFWYRQTMMQGLELLAYFRNRAPLDDSGMPKDRFSAEMPDATLATLKIQPSEPRDSAVYFCASGLVPIPGLAGGPGENEQFFGPGTRLTVL.

The chain employs TRBV6-2 or TRBV6-3 and TRBJ1-1; D gene unclear. Trimming shortened V by 6 bases and J by 3 bases, and 11 bases separated the two germline ends. The CDR3 sequence is 13 residues long. Looked up from germline, CDR1 is MNHEY and CDR2 is SVGEGT. Written as DNA, the CDR3 is TGTGCCAGCAGCCCCGCAGTGGACACTGAAGCTTTCTTT. Its protein product is CASSPAVDTEAFF.

This chain joins TRBV6-1 and TRBJ2-5, with 13 bases fitting TRBD2. Germline CDR1 and CDR2: MNHNS and SASEGT. This CDR3 has 16 amino acids. Trimming removed 4 bases from V and 1 base from J; junction bases left unmatched: 3. DNA for the CDR3: TGTGCCAGCAGTGCCCGACTAGCGGGGGGCCAAGAGACCCAGTACTTC. Translation gives CASSARLAGGQETQYF.

The J gene is TRBJ2-7, the V gene TRBV5-5; a weak D match, TRBD1 (5 bases). Germline V lookup: CDR1 SGHKS, CDR2 YYEKEE (reference sequence). Trimming took 2 bases from V and 2 from J, leaving 17 bases between them. The CDR3 extends over 16 amino acids. CDR3 DNA sequence: TGTGCCAGCAGCTTCAGGGTCATCTTAAATCCCTACGAGCAGTACTTC. This translates into CASSFRVILNPYEQYF.

V usage is TRBV3-1 (or the pseudogene TRBV3-2) and J usage is TRBJ2-3, with 8 positions matching TRBD2. The CDR3 contains 15 residues. Germline loops: CDR1 LGHDT, CDR2 YNNKEL (reference sequence). V shed 0 bases and J 8 bases; nucleotides not matched to a gene: 7. DNA for the CDR3: TGTGCCAGCAGCCAAGACGCCGGGGGGGGTGTTACGCAGTATTTT. It encodes CASSQDAGGGVTQYF.

V usage is TRBV7-8 and J usage is TRBJ2-7; 9 nucleotides agree with TRBD2. Germline V gene data show CDR1 as SGHVS and CDR2 as FQNEAQ. Trimming removed 0 bases from V and 3 bases from J; junction bases left unmatched: 6. The CDR3 totals 16 residues. The CDR3 reads CASSLAETSGIYEQYF. In nucleotides, the CDR3 is TGTGCCAGCAGCTTAGCGGAGACTAGCGGAATCTACGAGCAGTACTTC.

V and J are TRBV11-2 and TRBJ2-5; TRBD1 matches at 10 bases. The CDR3 extends over 15 amino acids. CDR1 is SGHAT, CDR2 FQNNGV, per germline. V trimming: 5 bases; J trimming: 5 bases; junction bases outside the gene matches: 8. CDR3 nucleotide sequence: TGTGCCAGCAGCCCCGGGACAGGGGTACTCGAGACCCAGTACTTC. This translates into CASSPGTGVLETQYF.

The chain has TRBV19 and TRBJ1-6; D gene unclear. V was clipped by 3 bases and J by 3 bases, with 9 bases between them. In germline, CDR1 is LNHDA, CDR2 SQIVND (reference sequence). The CDR3 is 15 amino acids. In DNA, the CDR3 is TGTGCCAGTAGTATCGAGCGAAACTATAATTCACCCCTCCACTTT. Translating it yields CASSIERNYNSPLHF. The variable domain in full, completed from reference TRBV19 and TRBJ1-6, reads DGGITQSPKYLFRKEGQNVTLSCEQNLNHDAMYWYRQDPGQGLRLIYYSQIVNDFQKGDIAEGYSVSREKKESFPLTVTSAQKNPTAFYLCASSIERNYNSPLHFGNGTRLTVT.

V usage is TRBV19 and J usage is TRBJ1-5, with 7 bases aligning to TRBD1. The V gene's germline CDR1 is LNHDA and CDR2 SQIVND (reference sequence). The CDR3 sequence is 17 residues long. The junction had 8 bases not matched to a gene; V was cut back by 3 bases and J by 0 bases. CDR3 in amino acids: CASSIEGQTNSNQPQHF. The CDR3 coding sequence is TGTGCCAGTAGTATCGAGGGACAGACGAATAGCAATCAGCCCCAGCATTTT.

The chain couples TRBV6-5 to TRBJ2-2; D not resolved. Trimming removed 2 bases at V and 3 bases at J, with 7 bases between. CDR3 length equals 14 residues. The V gene's germline CDR1 is MNHEY and CDR2 SVGAGI. The CDR3 DNA reads TGTGCCAGCAGTTACCCAGGATACACCGGGGAGCTGTTTTTT. Translating gives CASSYPGYTGELFF.

The CDR3 here is CASSQPGTGDTEAFF. The CDR3 region has the DNA TGTGCCAGCAGCCAGCCCGGGACAGGGGACACTGAAGCTTTCTTT. The J gene is TRBJ1-1, the V gene TRBV3-1 (or the pseudogene TRBV3-2), with 10 bases fitting TRBD1. J gave up 3 bases and V 3 bases, and 4 bases lay outside the gene matches. CDR3 length equals 15 residues. Germline loops: CDR1 LGHDT, CDR2 YNNKEL (reference sequence).

V and J are TRBV18 and TRBJ2-7, with D possibly being TRBD1 (5 bases). V gave up 6 bases and J gave up 6 bases, with 12 bases separating them. The CDR3 spans 12 residues. Per the germline V gene, CDR1 is KGHSH and CDR2 is LQKENI. The CDR3: CASSPQGLEQYF. The CDR3 bases are TGTGCCAGCTCCCCTCAGGGTCTCGAGCAGTACTTC.

This clone was seen once. V is TRBV18 and J is TRBJ1-1, with D maybe TRBD1 (6 bases). Looked up from germline, CDR1 is KGHSH and CDR2 is LQKENI. The CDR3 has 16 amino acids. Deletions cut 3 bases from V and 1 base from J, with 15 bases between. The CDR3 loop reads CASSPQAQGQNTEAFF. DNA for the CDR3: TGTGCCAGCTCACCGCAGGCACAGGGCCAGAACACTGAAGCTTTCTTT.

There are a few counts of this clone. The chain links TRBV25-1 to TRBJ1-6, with D perhaps matching TRBD1 (5 bases). This CDR3 comprises 17 residues. Germline V gene data show CDR1 as MGHDK and CDR2 as SYGVNS. Trimming stripped 5 bases from V and 6 bases from J, with 20 bases between. The CDR3 loop reads CASSPGSGRSRNSPLHF. CDR3 bases: TGTGCCAGCAGTCCCGGATCAGGGCGAAGCCGTAATTCACCCCTCCACTTT.